This T cell receptor beta chain originates from a study of OX40 agonist ivuxolimab in advanced cancers. The protocol was immunoSEQ multiplex PCR, while the TCRdb copy is restricted to in-frame clones and leaves out a portion. The table shows tens of thousands of clones, with 84% occurring only once. This CDR3 comprises 16 residues. The V end lost 4 bases, the J end lost 4 bases, and 18 bases lay between the germline ends. The V gene's germline CDR1 is SGHTS and CDR2 YDEGEE. This sample comprised CD4+ or CD8+ T cells sorted from blood, obtained in a trial of the OX40 agonist ivuxolimab. The sequence was collected from an adult with an advanced solid tumor such as melanoma, head and neck, liver or kidney cancer. The chain couples TRBV5-8 to TRBJ2-1; TRBD1 or TRBD2 may be the D gene (6 bases each). The chain's CDR3 is CASSPSLWGAYNEQFF. For the CDR3, the DNA is TGTGCCAGCAGCCCGTCCCTGTGGGGGGCTTACAATGAGCAGTTCTTC.